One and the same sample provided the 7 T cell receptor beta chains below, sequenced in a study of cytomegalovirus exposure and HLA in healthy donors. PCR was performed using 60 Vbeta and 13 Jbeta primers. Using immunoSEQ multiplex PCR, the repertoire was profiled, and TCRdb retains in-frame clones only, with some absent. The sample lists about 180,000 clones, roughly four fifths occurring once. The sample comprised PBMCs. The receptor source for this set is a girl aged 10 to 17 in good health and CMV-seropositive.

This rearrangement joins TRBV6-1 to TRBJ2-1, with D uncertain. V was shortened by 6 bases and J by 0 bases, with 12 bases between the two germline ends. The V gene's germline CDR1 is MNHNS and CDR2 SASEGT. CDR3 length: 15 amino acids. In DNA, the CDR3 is TGTGCCAGCAGGACCCGCGGAAGCTCCTACAATGAGCAGTTCTTC. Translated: CASRTRGSSYNEQFF.

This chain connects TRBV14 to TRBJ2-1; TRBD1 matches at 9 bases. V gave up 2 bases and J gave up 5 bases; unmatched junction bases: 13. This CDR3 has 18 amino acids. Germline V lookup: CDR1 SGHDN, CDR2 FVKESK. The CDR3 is CASSQWQLQGAGNNEQFF. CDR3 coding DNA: TGTGCCAGCAGCCAATGGCAACTACAGGGGGCAGGGAACAATGAGCAGTTCTTC. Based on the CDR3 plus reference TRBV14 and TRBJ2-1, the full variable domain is EAGVTQFPSHSVIEKGQTVTLRCDPISGHDNLYWYRRVMGKEIKFLLHFVKESKQDESGMPNNRFLAERTGGTYSTLKVQPAELEDSGVYFCASSQWQLQGAGNNEQFFGPGTRLTVL.

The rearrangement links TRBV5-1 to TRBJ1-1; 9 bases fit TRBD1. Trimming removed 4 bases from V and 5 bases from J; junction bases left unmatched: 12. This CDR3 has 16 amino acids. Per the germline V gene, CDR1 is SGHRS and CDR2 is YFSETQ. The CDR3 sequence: CASSLRTGAKRTEAFF. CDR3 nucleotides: TGCGCCAGCAGCCTACGGACAGGGGCTAAGAGAACTGAAGCTTTCTTT.

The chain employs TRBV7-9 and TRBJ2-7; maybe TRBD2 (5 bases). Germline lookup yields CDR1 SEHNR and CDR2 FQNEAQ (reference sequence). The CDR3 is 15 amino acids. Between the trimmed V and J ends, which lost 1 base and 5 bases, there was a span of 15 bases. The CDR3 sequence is CASSLGRVVRNEQYF. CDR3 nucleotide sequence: TGTGCCAGCAGCTTAGGGCGGGTCGTTCGGAACGAGCAGTACTTC.

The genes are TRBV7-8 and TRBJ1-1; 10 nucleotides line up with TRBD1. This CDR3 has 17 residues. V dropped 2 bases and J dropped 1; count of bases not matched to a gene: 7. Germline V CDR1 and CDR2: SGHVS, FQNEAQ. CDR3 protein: CASSLRTGGMQNTEAFF. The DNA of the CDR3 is TGTGCCAGCAGCTTAAGGACAGGGGGAATGCAGAACACTGAAGCTTTCTTT.

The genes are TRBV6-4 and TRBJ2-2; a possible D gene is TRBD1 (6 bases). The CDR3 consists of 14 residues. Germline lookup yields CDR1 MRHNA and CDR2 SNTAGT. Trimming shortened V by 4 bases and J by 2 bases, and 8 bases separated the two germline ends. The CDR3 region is CASSGTENTGELFF. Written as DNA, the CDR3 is TGTGCCAGCAGTGGGACAGAAAACACCGGGGAGCTGTTTTTT.

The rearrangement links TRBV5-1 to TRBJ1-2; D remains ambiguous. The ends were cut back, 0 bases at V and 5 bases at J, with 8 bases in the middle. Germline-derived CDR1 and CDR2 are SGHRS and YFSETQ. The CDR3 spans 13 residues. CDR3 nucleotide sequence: TGCGCCAGCAGCTTGGGCCGGGATTATGGCTACACCTTC. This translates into CASSLGRDYGYTF.